Given below is one T cell receptor beta chain in context. Libraries were prepared by immunoSEQ multiplex PCR; TCRdb keeps only in-frame clonotypes and omits some of them. Among approximately 300,000 clones listed, 65% to 90% were seen once. This specimen comes from a study of blood T cell repertoires in COVID-19. This CDR3 comprises 14 residues. Trimming shortened V by 3 bases and J by 0 bases, and 9 bases separated the two germline ends. The germline gives CDR1 SEHNR, CDR2 FQNEAQ (reference sequence). The source of this sequence is a woman younger than 30 who had recovered from COVID-19. The specimen was PBMCs or T cells enriched from blood (not recorded which). This chain joins TRBV7-9 and TRBJ2-7; the D gene is possibly TRBD1 (6 bases). Here the CDR3 reads CASSFDRHSYEQYF. Written as DNA, the CDR3 is TGTGCCAGCAGCTTTGACAGGCACTCCTACGAGCAGTACTTC. The full variable domain, rest sourced from reference TRBV7-9 and TRBJ2-7, is DTGVSQNPRHKITKRGQNVTFRCDPISEHNRLYWYRQTLGQGPEFLTYFQNEAQLEKSRLLSDRFSAERPKGSFSTLEIQRTEQGDSAMYLCASSFDRHSYEQYFGPGTRLTVT.